This entry features one T cell receptor (beta chain) sequence. The target of this receptor is not known. Nothing much larger sits one base from this clone, and base qualities are not available. These data originate in a study of PD-L1 blockade in urothelial cancer (dated by TCRdb to the late 2010s). A note on the overall study: All patients started therapy in about 2014 and received atezolizumab 1,200 mg intravenously every 3 weeks. In the same patients who had TCR sequencing, pretreatment tumors also underwent whole exome sequencing and RNA sequencing. An ECOG performance status of 0 or 1 was recorded for the patients, and 0 to 3 prior chemotherapy regimens had been received by the patients. Blood samples gave median yields of approximately 130,000 T cells and tens of thousands of unique TCRs, along with a median clonality of around 0.08. Durable clinical benefit was defined as a progression-free survival longer than 6 months, and TCR features were additionally tested against progression-free survival and overall survival. Blood samples were analyzed at 3 weeks after treatment start (second dose) and at 6 weeks after treatment start. The study was an exploratory multi-omic analysis of somatic, immune and clinical correlates of response to PD-L1 blockade with atezolizumab in urothelial cancer. Nine or ten patients reached durable clinical benefit, while 20 or so patients did not. Pretreatment tumor samples and matched peripheral blood, collected serially before and after atezolizumab treatment, underwent TCR sequencing. Under 30 patients had pretreatment blood TCR-seq, some 25 had at least one posttreatment blood collection, and some 25 had tumor TCR-seq. About 85% of the roughly 29 patients were males with bladder-origin urothelial cancer, and 18 of 29 reported a prior smoking history.

The CDR3 runs 16 amino acids, cysteine and phenylalanine included. Of all the DNA, just the CDR3 is kept, 48 bases in frame from base 1. Trimming leaves V shorter by 5 bases and J shorter by 4 bases, with the junction holding 11 bases beyond the gene matches. In the germline V gene, CDR1 corresponds to SGHNT and CDR2 to YENEEA. Synthetic TCR analog templates were spiked into each PCR to estimate absolute template abundance from read counts. The immunoSEQ assay used bias-controlled V and J gene primers to amplify TCRbeta CDR3 regions from genomic DNA. Rearranged TCRbeta segments were sequenced at approximately 20X coverage. The original pipeline was this. Clustering was used to correct sequencing errors, and CDR3s were annotated against IMGT so that V, D and J genes could be assigned. Only productive TCRbeta rearrangements were used in downstream analyses, excluding out-of-frame or stop-codon sequences. Clonality was computed as one minus Shannon entropy normalized by the log of the number of unique productive sequences. Fisher's exact test with Benjamini-Hochberg correction, at a threshold of adjusted p below 0.01, was used to find clones that differed between time points or between blood and tumor. The table was pulled from immuneACCESS by TCRdb, which kept in-frame rearrangements only. Such tables lose some clones; where checked, under half of the loss comes from unresolved V genes, and the rest has no known cause. That table furnishes V, J and clone size, whereas the DNA furnished D and trimming. The sample includes 25,000 to 35,000 clones, with 79% observed a single time. About 3.5% of the sample is in the top ten clones.

Sample time point, as interpreted from the label and publication: peripheral blood 6 weeks after treatment start. A cohort of about 27 patients with locally advanced or metastatic urothelial carcinoma, treated at Memorial Sloan Kettering on a trial protocol, was included. Peripheral blood mononuclear cells were collected from each patient pretreatment and during treatment, giving between 1 and 8 total time points per patient. The Qiagen DNeasy Blood extraction kit was used to purify genomic DNA from total PBMCs and from tumor samples. Collected pretreatment and during treatment, PBMCs were isolated and stored as previously described. Study-wide conclusions, independent of this receptor: Patients with durable benefit showed greater expansion of tumor-associated TCR clones in peripheral blood 3 weeks after starting treatment (n of about 20, p = 0.022). A pretreatment peripheral blood TCR clonality below the median was linked to improved progression-free and overall survival. Because the sample size was small (n ≈ 31) and many exploratory analyses were performed, the results are intended to be hypothesis-generating.

This sequence was found in a man in his 70s with urothelial cancer. The material was PBMCs, obtained around atezolizumab (anti-PD-L1) treatment. The chain is encoded by TRBV11-3 joined to TRBJ2-3; the central 8 bases match TRBD2. The DNA sequence follows: TGTGCCAGCAGCCTCGGGGGGGGGCGAGAGTCAGATACGCAGTATTTT. This sequence encodes CASSLGGGRESDTQYF.